This T cell receptor (beta chain) was identified in a study of T cells expressing NK-cell markers. The CDR3 sequence is 17 residues long. Germline CDR1 is LGHDT and CDR2 is YNNKEL (reference sequence). With UMIs, 5'RACE template switching was used to make TCR beta cDNA. After re-calling the 5' RACE reads, TCRdb lists one entry per CDR3 protein, DNA absent. This table holds 150,000 to 200,000 distinct CDR3 sequences. The sequenced sample was blood T cells: a sorted CD56 or NKG2C T cell subset, CD4+ or CD8+ T cells, or bulk PBMC T cells (not recorded which). The receptor was derived from a man aged 18 to 69 in good health. The chain combines TRBV3-1 with TRBJ2-1; TCRdb picks TRBD1, but there is no DNA to check that call. The CDR3 protein is CASSQVGAGATYNEQFF.